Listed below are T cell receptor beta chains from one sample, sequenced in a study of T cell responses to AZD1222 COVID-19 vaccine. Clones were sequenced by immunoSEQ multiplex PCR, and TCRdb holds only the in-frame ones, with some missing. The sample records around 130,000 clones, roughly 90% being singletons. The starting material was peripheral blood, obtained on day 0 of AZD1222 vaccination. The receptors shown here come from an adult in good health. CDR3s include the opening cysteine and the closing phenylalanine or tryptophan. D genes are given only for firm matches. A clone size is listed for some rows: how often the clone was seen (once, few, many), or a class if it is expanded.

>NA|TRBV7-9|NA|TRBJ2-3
TGTGCCAGCAGCCCTAGGGGGAGCACAGATACGCAGTATTTT
CASSPRGSTDTQYF
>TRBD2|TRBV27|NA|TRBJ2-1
TGTGCCAGCACCTTAGGGACTAGCGGGTCTAATGAGCAGTTCTTC
CASTLGTSGSNEQFF
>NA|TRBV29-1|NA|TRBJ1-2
TGCAGCGTTGAAGAGAACTATGGCTACACCTTC
CSVEENYGYTF
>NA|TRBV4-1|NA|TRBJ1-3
TGCGCCAGCAGCCAAGGGCCCTCTGGAAACACCATATATTTT
CASSQGPSGNTIYF
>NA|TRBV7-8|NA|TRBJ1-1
TGTGCCAGCAGCTTACTCACAGGGATGAACACTGAAGCTTTCTTT
CASSLLTGMNTEAFF
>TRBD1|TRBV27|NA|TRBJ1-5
TGTGCCAGCAGTCTCTCCCGACAGGGCGGCCAGCCCCAGCATTTT
CASSLSRQGGQPQHF
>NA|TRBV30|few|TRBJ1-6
TGTGCCTGGAGGGCGAATTCACCCCTCCACTTT
CAWRANSPLHF
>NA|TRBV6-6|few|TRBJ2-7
TGTGCCAGCAGTGGCGGGACTTCTTCCTACGAGCAGTACTTC
CASSGGTSSYEQYF
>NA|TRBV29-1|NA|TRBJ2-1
TGCAGCGTGGCCCTACTAGCCTACAATGAGCAGTTCTTC
CSVALLAYNEQFF
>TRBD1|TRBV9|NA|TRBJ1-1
TGTGCCAGCAGCGCGGGACAGGGGGCGACTGGCACTGAAGCTTTCTTT
CASSAGQGATGTEAFF
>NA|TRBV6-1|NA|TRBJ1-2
TGTGCCAGCAGTGAACGGGACGGGTGGGGGTATGGCTACACCTTC
CASSERDGWGYGYTF
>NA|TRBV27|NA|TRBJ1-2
TGTGCCAGCAGTCCGGGCGCAGATGGCTACACCTTC
CASSPGADGYTF
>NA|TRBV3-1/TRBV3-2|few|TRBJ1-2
TGTGCCAGCCGACAGTGGGGGGGTGGCTACACCTTC
CASRQWGGGYTF
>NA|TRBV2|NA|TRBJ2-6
TGTGCCAGCAGTAATGGGCCTGGGGCCAACGTCCTGACTTTC
CASSNGPGANVLTF
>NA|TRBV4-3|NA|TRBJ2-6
TGCGCCAGCAGCCAAGGTCCAGCCGTAGACCGGGCCAACGTCCTGACTTTC
CASSQGPAVDRANVLTF
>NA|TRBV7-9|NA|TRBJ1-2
TGTGCCAGCAGCTTAACGGGCGGAGACCTGTATCGCTACACCTTC
CASSLTGGDLYRYTF
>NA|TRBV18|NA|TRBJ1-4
TGTGCCAGCTCACCAGCAACTAATGAAAAACTGTTTTTT
CASSPATNEKLFF
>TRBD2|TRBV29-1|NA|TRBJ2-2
TGCAGCGTTGAAGGCACTAGCGCCGGGGAGCTGTTTTTT
CSVEGTSAGELFF
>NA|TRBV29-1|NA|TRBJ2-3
TGCAGCGTAGGTTGGGGGGTGACAGATACGCAGTATTTT
CSVGWGVTDTQYF
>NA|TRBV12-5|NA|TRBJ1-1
TGTGCTAGTGGTTTGGTGGACGGCACTGAAGCTTTCTTT
CASGLVDGTEAFF
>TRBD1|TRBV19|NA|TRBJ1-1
TGTGCCAGTAGACAGGGGACTGAAGCTTTCTTT
CASRQGTEAFF
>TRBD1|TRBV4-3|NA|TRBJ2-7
TGCGCCAGCAGCCAAGAGGAAACAGGGGGCCTCTACGAGCAGTACTTC
CASSQEETGGLYEQYF
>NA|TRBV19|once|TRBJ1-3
TGTGCCAGTAGTATATTACGGTCCGGAAACACCATATATTTT
CASSILRSGNTIYF
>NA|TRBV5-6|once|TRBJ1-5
TGTGCCAGCAGCTCGGACCAGGAGCGTCAGCCCCAGCATTTT
CASSSDQERQPQHF
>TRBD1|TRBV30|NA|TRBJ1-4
TGTGCCTGGGCGGTTACAGGGGGCTCGGGAAAACTGTTTTTT
CAWAVTGGSGKLFF
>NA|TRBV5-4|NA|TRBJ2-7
TGTGCCAGCAGCGGCGAGGGAGAGCAGTACTTC
CASSGEGEQYF
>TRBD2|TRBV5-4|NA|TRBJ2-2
TGTGCCGCCGGCGGGAGTGCGAACACCGGGGAGCTGTTTTTT
CAAGGSANTGELFF
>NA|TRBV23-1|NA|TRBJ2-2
TGCGCCAGCAGTCAATCGGAGGGAGCGAGGACCGGGGAGCTGTTTTTT
CASSQSEGARTGELFF
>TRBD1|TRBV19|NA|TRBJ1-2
TGTGCCAGTAGTGGACAGGGATTCTATGGCTACACCTTC
CASSGQGFYGYTF
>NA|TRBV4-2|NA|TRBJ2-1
TGTGCCAGCAGCCAAGAAGAGGGCGGGCCCTTCTACAATGAGCAGTTCTTC
CASSQEEGGPFYNEQFF
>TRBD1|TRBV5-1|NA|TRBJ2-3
TGCGCCAGCAGCTTTGGGGAGAGCAGGGGGCTCACAGATACGCAGTATTTT
CASSFGESRGLTDTQYF
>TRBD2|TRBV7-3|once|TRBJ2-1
TGTGCCAGCAGCTTAACTAGCGGGAGGGCCGGCTCCTACAATGAGCAGTTCTTC
CASSLTSGRAGSYNEQFF
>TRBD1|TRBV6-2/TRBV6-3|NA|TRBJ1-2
TGTGCCAGCAGTACCAAGACAGGGCTCAACTATGGCTACACCTTC
CASSTKTGLNYGYTF
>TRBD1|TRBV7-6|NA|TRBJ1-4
TGTGCCAGCAGCTTAGTCGGACAGGGGGCTTCTAGTGAAAAACTGTTTTTT
CASSLVGQGASSEKLFF
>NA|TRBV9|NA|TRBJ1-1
TGTGCCGTACAGGGCAACACTGAAGCTTTCTTT
CAVQGNTEAFF
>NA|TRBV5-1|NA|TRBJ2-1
TGCGCCAGCAGCCCGAGGGAATTCTACAATGAGCAGTTCTTC
CASSPREFYNEQFF
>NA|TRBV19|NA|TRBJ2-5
TGTGCCAGTAGTGACCAAGAGACCCAGTACTTC
CASSDQETQYF
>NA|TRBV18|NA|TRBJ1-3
TGTGCCAGCTCAAAGGGACACCCTAAGGGAGGAAACACCATATATTTT
CASSKGHPKGGNTIYF
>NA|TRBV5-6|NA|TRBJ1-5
TGTGCCAGCAGCTTGTGGGGAGGCGGCCAGCCCCAGCATTTT
CASSLWGGGQPQHF
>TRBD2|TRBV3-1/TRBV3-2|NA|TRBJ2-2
TGTGCCAGCAGCCAATTTGTACTAGCGGCGAACACCGGGGAGCTGTTTTTT
CASSQFVLAANTGELFF
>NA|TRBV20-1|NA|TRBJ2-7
TGCAGTGCTAGTGGGGAAGCGGGCGTCACCTACGAGCAGTACTTC
CSASGEAGVTYEQYF
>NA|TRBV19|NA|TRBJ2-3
TGTGCCAGCCACTTCCTCGGCACAGATACGCAGTATTTT
CASHFLGTDTQYF
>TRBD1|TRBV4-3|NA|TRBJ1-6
TGCGCCAGCAGCCAAGATGCGACAGGGTCAGGGTCACCCCTCCACTTT
CASSQDATGSGSPLHF
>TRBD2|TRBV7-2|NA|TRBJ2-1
TGTGCCAGCAGCGAACCCCCGGGACTAGCGGGAGGCTCCTACAATGAGCAGTTCTTC
CASSEPPGLAGGSYNEQFF
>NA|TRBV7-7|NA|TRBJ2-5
TGTGCCAGCAGTCAAAAAGGGGCTGAGCAAGAGACCCAGTACTTC
CASSQKGAEQETQYF
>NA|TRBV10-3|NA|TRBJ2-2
TGTGCCATCAGTGACATACTCAACACCGGGGAGCTGTTTTTT
CAISDILNTGELFF
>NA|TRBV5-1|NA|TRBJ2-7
TGCGCCAGCAGCCTTTACTACGAGCAGTACTTC
CASSLYYEQYF
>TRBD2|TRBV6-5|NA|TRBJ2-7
TGTGCCAGCTCGGGACTAGCGGGATCCTCCTACGAGCAGTACTTC
CASSGLAGSSYEQYF
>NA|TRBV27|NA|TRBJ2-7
TGTGCCAGCAGTTTAGGACCAGGGTCGATATCCTACGAGCAGTACTTC
CASSLGPGSISYEQYF
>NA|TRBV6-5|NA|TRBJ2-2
TGTGCCAGCAGTTACGGGGAGGTTCACGGGGAGCTGTTTTTT
CASSYGEVHGELFF
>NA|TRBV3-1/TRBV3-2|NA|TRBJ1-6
TGTGCCAGCAAGGCCCGGGACCAAAATTCACCCCTCCACTTT
CASKARDQNSPLHF
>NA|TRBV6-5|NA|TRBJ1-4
TGTGCCAGCAGTCAGGGCGTTGCTAATGAAAAACTGTTTTTT
CASSQGVANEKLFF